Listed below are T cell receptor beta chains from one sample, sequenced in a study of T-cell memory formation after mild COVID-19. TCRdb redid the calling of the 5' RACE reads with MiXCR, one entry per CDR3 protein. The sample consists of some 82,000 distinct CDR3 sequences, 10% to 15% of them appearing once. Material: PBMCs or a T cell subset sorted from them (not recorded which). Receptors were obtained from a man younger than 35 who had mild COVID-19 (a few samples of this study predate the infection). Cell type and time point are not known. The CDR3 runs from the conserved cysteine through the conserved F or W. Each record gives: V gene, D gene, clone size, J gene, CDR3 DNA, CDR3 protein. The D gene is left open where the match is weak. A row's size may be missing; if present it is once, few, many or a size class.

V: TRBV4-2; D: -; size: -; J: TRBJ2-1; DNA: TGTGCCAGCAGCCAGCCTCTGGACTACAATGAGCAGTTCTTC; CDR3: CASSQPLDYNEQFF
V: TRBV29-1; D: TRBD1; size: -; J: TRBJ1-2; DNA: TGCAGCGTGCCGAAAGGACAGGAGATTTTCGGCTACACCTTC; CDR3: CSVPKGQEIFGYTF
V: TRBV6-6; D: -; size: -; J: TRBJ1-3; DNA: TGTGCCAGCGTCGCGGTTTCCGACACCATATATTTT; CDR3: CASVAVSDTIYF
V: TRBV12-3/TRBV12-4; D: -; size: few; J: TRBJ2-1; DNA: TGTGCCAGCAGATTAAGGGGTGGAAATGAGCAGTTCTTC; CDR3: CASRLRGGNEQFF
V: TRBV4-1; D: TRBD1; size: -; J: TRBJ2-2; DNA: TGCGCCAGCAGGCCTCTGGGACAGTCGAACACCGGGGAGCTGTTTTTT; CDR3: CASRPLGQSNTGELFF
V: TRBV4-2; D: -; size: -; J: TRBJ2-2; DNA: TGTGCCAGCAGCCAAGGGGCTAGCCCCACCGGGGAGCTGTTTTTT; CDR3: CASSQGASPTGELFF
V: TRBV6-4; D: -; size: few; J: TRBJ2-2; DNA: TGTGCCAGCAGTGACGGGACGAACACCGGGGAGCTGTTTTTT; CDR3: CASSDGTNTGELFF
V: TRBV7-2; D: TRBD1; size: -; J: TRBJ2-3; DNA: TGTGCCAGCAGCTCGTACAGGGGCGACGGCTATACGCAGTATTTT; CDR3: CASSSYRGDGYTQYF
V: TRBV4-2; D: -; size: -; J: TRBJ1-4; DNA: TGTGCCAGCAGCCAGGGCATGACAGGCCGGAACGAAAAACTGTTTTTT; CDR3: CASSQGMTGRNEKLFF
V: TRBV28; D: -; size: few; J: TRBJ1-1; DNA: TGTGCCAGCAGTCGCAGGGAGGGCGAAGCTTTCTTT; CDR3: CASSRREGEAFF
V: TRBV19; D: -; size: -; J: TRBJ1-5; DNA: TGTGCCAGTAGTATAGCTACGGGCGGGCCCCAGCATTTT; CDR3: CASSIATGGPQHF
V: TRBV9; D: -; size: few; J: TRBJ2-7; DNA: TGTGCCAGCAGCTTAACCGGGGGGCTATACGAGCAGTACTTC; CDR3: CASSLTGGLYEQYF
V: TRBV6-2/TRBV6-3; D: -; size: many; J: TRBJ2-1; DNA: TGTGCCAGCAGTTTCGAGGGGGGGCCCCCCAGCTCCTACAATGAGCAGTTCTTC; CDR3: CASSFEGGPPSSYNEQFF
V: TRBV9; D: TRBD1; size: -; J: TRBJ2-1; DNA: TGTGCCAGCACCCCACAGGGGGCCTACAATGAGCAGTTCTTC; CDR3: CASTPQGAYNEQFF
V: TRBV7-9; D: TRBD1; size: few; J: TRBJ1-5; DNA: TGTGCCAGCAGCCCGGGACAGGCCTACAATCAGCCCCAGCATTTT; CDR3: CASSPGQAYNQPQHF
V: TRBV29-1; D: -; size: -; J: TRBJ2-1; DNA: TGCAGCTCTTGGGGGGCAGGTGGGAATGAGCAGTTCTTC; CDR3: CSSWGAGGNEQFF
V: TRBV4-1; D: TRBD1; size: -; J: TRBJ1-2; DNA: TGCGCCAGCAGCCAAGATATTGGGACAGGAAGGGGGGGCTACACCTTC; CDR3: CASSQDIGTGRGGYTF
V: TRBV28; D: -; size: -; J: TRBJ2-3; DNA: TGTGCCAGCAGTCCACTTCTAGCTGAGGCCCCCACAGATACGCAGTATTTT; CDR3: CASSPLLAEAPTDTQYF
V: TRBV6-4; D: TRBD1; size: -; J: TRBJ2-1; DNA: TGTGCCAGCAGTGATCGACAGGGGCATGAGCAGTTCTTC; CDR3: CASSDRQGHEQFF
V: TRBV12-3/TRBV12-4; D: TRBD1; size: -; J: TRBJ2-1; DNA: TGTGCCAGCAGCCCGGGGACAGGGGACAATGAGCAGTTCTTC; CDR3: CASSPGTGDNEQFF
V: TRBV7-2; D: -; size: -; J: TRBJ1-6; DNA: TGTGCCAGCAGCTCCCCGCGGCAGGGGCGTCGAGATTCACCCCTCCACTTT; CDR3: CASSSPRQGRRDSPLHF
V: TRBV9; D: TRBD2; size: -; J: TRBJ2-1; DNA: TGTGCCAGCAGCGTATCGGCTAGCGGGGTAAATGAACAGTTCTTC; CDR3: CASSVSASGVNEQFF
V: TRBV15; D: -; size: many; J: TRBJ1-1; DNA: TGTGCCACCAGCAGAGGCAACAGCCTAAACACTGAAGCTTTCTTT; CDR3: CATSRGNSLNTEAFF
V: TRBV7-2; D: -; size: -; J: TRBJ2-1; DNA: TGTGCCAGCAGCGGATCAGGATCCGGGCAGTTCTTC; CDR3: CASSGSGSGQFF
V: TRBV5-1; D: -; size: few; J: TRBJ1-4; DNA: TGCGCCAGCAGCTTGTATGGGGTGTTAACCACTAATGAAAAACTGTTTTTT; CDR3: CASSLYGVLTTNEKLFF
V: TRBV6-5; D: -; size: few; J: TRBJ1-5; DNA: TGTGCCAGCAGTTACTCGATGGGGGCGGATCAGCCCCAGCATTTT; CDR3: CASSYSMGADQPQHF
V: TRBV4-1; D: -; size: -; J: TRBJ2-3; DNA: TGCGCCAGCAGCCAAGTCTTTCCAACTAGCACAGATACGCAGTATTTT; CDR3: CASSQVFPTSTDTQYF
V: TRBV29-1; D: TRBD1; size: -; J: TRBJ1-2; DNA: TGCAGCGTACCGGGACAGCCATTCTATGGCTACACCTTC; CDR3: CSVPGQPFYGYTF
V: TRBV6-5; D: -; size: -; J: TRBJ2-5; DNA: TGTGCCAGCAGTTACTCTGACCCAGGCGGGGAGACCCAGTACTTC; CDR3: CASSYSDPGGETQYF
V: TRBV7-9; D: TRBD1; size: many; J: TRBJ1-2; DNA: TGTGCCAGCAGCTTAGTGACGGGGACAGAAAATGGCTACACCTTC; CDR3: CASSLVTGTENGYTF
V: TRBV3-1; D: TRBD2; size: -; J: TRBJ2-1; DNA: TGTGCCAGCAGCAACGGGACTAGCGGGTCCCATGAGCAGTTCTTC; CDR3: CASSNGTSGSHEQFF
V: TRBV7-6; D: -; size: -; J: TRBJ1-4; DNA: TGTGCCAGCAGCTTAGAAGAGGGCAGACGAAATGAAAAACTGTTTTTT; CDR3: CASSLEEGRRNEKLFF
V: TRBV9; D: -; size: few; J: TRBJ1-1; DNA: TGTGCCAGCAGCGTAGGAGGTTTCACTGAAGCTTTCTTT; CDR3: CASSVGGFTEAFF
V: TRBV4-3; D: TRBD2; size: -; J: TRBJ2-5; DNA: TGCGCCAGCAGCCAAGATAGTTCGAGCGGGGGCCAAGAGACCCAGTACTTC; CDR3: CASSQDSSSGGQETQYF
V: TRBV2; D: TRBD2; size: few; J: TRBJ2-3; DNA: TGTGCCCGCCCGGGGGGGGGCAGCACAGATACGCAGTATTTT; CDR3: CARPGGGSTDTQYF
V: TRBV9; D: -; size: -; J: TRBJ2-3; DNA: TGTGCCAGCAGCGCCCAAAGGGGGAACACAGATACGCAGTATTTT; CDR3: CASSAQRGNTDTQYF
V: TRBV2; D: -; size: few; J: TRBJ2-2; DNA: TGTGCCAGCAGTGAGGGGTTTGGGACCGGGGAGCTGTTTTTT; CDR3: CASSEGFGTGELFF
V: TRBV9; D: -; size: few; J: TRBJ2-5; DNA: TGTGCCAGCAGCGCGCAGGGATTTAGGGAGACCCAGTACTTC; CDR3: CASSAQGFRETQYF
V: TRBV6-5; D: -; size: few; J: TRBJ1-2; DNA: TGTGCCAGCAGTCCAGTGGCGAGGGGCTATGGCTACACCTTC; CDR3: CASSPVARGYGYTF
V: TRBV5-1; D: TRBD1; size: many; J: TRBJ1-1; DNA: TGCGCCAGCAGCCAAGGGACAGGGGACGTTGGCACTGAAGCTTTCTTT; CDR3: CASSQGTGDVGTEAFF
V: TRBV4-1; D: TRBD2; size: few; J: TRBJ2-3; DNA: TGCGCCAGCAGCCGCATTAGCGGGGCCCGCACAGATACGCAGTATTTT; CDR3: CASSRISGARTDTQYF